Given below is one T cell receptor beta chain in context. Its antigen is still unknown. This CDR3 is built from 14 residues. Germline assignment: CDR1 SGHVS and CDR2 FQNEAQ. Losses at the gene ends were 3 bases for V and 5 bases for J; bases not matched to a gene: 3. Nominally healthy donors provided the samples, though records likely missed some immune exposures. The data are from a study of cytomegalovirus exposure and HLA in healthy donors. Study-level points and caveats: HLA alleles were associated with 17,000 or so TCR beta sequences in a later analysis at 0.05 false discovery rate. In an earlier analysis, about 90% or about 30%: the productive usage of most TCR beta V segments. Most CMV-associated TCR beta chains appeared HLA-restricted in a later analysis.

Researchers ran the PCR with 60 Vbeta and 13 Jbeta primers. The table came from immunoSEQ multiplex PCR; TCRdb's copy has only in-frame clones and leaves some out. The table shows about 230,000 clones, with just under 85% occurring only once. The genes are TRBV7-8 and TRBJ2-3; 9 bases are a match to TRBD2. What was sequenced was PBMCs. This receptor was identified in a woman in her 40s in good health and CMV-seronegative. CDR3 coding DNA: TGTGCCAGCAGCTTGATAGCGGGGGTAGATACGCAGTATTTT. Its protein product is CASSLIAGVDTQYF.